This T cell receptor beta chain was identified during a study of Graves' ophthalmopathy and Graves' hyperthyroidism. Study conclusions and caveats: For predicting ophthalmopathy progression, the model had roughly 64% sensitivity and around 72% specificity.

This clonotype was seen many times. As yet, its antigen is unknown. The CDR3 loop spans 15 amino acids. The V gene's germline CDR1 is GTSNPN and CDR2 SVGIG (reference sequence). J was trimmed by 4 bases and V by 4 bases; bases with no gene match: 10. RNA transcripts served as template for amplifying TCR beta CDR3 sequences. Second-round multiplex PCR came after first-round RT-PCR with HTBI primers. One entry per CDR3 protein, called by TCRdb with MiXCR from the multiplex PCR reads. Of 600,000 to 650,000 distinct CDR3 sequences in the sample, over 20% were seen once. The V gene is TRBV30, the J gene TRBJ1-2; 9 bases are a match to TRBD1. The receptor comes from a woman aged 18-29 years with stable Graves' hyperthyroidism. Some clones in this sample may be carry-over from other donors' samples. The sequenced material came from peripheral blood. The CDR3 is CAWTKDRGNTYGYTF. The CDR3, as DNA: TGTGCCTGGACTAAGGACAGGGGCAACACCTATGGCTACACCTTC.